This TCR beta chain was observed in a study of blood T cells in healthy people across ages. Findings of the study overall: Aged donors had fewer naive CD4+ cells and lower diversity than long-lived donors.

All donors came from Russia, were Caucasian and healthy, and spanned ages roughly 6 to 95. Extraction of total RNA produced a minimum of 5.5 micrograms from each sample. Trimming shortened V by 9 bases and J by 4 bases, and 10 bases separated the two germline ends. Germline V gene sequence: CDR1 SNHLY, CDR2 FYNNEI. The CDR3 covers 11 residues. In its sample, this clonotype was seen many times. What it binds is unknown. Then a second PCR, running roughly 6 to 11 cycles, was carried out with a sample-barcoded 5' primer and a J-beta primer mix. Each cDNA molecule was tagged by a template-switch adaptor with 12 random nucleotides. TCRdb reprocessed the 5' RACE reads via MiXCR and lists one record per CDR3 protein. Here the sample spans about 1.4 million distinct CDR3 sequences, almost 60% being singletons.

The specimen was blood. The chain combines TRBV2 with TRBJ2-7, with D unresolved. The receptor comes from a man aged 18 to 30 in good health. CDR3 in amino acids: CASSAGYEQYF. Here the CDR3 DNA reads TGTGCCAGTTCGGCCGGTTACGAGCAGTACTTC.